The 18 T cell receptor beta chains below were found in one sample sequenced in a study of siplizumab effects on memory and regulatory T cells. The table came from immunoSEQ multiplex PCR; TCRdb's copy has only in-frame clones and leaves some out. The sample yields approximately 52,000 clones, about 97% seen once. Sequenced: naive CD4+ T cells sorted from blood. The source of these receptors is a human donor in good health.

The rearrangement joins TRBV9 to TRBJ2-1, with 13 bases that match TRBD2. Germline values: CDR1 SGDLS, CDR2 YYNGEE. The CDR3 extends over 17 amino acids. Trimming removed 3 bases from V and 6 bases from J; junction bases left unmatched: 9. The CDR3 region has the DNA TGTGCCAGCAGCGCGAGGACTAGCGGGAGCTGGCTCAATGAGCAGTTCTTC. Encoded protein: CASSARTSGSWLNEQFF.

CDR3 sequence reads: CASRRTAGANVLTF. CDR3 sequence (DNA): TGCGCCAGCAGACGGACAGCTGGGGCCAACGTCCTGACTTTC. The chain has TRBV10-1 and TRBJ2-6; D might be TRBD1 (6 bases). Germline lookup yields CDR1 WNHNN and CDR2 SYGVQD (reference sequence). Trimming pared 6 bases from V and 2 bases from J, leaving 8 bases between. The CDR3 covers 14 residues.

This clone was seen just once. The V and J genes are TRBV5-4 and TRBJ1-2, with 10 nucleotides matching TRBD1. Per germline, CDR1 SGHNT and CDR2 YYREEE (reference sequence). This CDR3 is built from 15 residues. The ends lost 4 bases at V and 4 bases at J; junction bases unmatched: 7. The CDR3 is CASSHRTGGSYGYTF. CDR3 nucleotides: TGTGCCAGCAGCCATAGGACAGGGGGTTCCTATGGCTACACCTTC.

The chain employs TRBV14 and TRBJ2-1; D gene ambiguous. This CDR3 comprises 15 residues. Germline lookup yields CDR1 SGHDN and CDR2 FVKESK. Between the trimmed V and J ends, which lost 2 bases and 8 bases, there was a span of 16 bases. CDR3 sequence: CASSQFSGIGDEQFF. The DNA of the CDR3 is TGTGCCAGCAGCCAATTTAGTGGGATTGGCGATGAGCAGTTCTTC.

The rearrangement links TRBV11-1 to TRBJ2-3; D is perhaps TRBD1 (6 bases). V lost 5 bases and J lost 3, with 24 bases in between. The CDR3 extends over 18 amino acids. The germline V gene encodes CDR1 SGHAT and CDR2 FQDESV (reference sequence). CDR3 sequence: CASSPSGGWDQSTDTQYF. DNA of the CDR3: TGTGCCAGCAGCCCCTCTGGGGGCTGGGACCAATCAACAGATACGCAGTATTTT.

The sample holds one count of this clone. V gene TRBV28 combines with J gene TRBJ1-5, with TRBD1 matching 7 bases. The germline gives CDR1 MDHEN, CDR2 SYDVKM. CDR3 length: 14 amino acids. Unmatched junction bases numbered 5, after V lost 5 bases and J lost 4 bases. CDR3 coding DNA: TGTGCCAGCAGTCCCCGACAGGGAAATCAGCCCCAGCATTTT. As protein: CASSPRQGNQPQHF.

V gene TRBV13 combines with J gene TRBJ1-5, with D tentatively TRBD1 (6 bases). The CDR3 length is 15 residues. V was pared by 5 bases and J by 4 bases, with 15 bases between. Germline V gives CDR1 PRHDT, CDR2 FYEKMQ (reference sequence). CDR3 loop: CASSRRGGTNQPQHF. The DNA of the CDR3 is TGTGCCAGCAGCCGAAGGGGAGGGACAAATCAGCCCCAGCATTTT.

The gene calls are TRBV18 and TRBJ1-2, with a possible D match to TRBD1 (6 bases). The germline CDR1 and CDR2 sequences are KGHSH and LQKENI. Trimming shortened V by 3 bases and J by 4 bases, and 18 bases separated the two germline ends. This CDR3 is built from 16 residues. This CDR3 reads CASSPFGGDSSYGYTF. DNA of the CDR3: TGTGCCAGCTCACCTTTCGGGGGCGACAGCAGCTATGGCTACACCTTC. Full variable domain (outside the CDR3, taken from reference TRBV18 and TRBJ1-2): NAGVMQNPRHLVRRRGQEARLRCSPMKGHSHVYWYRQLPEEGLKFMVYLQKENIIDESGMPKERFSAEFPKEGPSILRIQQVVRGDSAAYFCASSPFGGDSSYGYTFGSGTRLTVV.

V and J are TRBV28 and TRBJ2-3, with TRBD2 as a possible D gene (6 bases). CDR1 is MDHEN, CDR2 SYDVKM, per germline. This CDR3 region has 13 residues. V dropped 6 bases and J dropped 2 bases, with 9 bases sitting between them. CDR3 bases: TGTGCCAGCAGAGGGAGGCCCACAGATACGCAGTATTTT. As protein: CASRGRPTDTQYF.

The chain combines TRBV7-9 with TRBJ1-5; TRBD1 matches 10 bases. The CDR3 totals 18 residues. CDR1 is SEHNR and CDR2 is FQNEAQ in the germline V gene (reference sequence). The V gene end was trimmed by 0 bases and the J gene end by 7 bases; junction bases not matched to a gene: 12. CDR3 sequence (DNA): TGTGCCAGCAGCTTAGCGCCTCTGGGACAGGGGAGACGGCAGCCCCAGCATTTT. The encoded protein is CASSLAPLGQGRRQPQHF.

This chain's CDR3 is CSGFQGPPAGNTIYF. The CDR3 region has the DNA TGCAGCGGCTTCCAAGGGCCACCGGCTGGAAACACCATATATTTT. The chain carries TRBV29-1 and TRBJ1-3, with D unresolved. V shed 7 bases and J shed 2 bases, with 18 bases lying between them. The CDR3 has 15 residues. Looked up from germline, CDR1 is SQVTM and CDR2 is ANQGSEA.

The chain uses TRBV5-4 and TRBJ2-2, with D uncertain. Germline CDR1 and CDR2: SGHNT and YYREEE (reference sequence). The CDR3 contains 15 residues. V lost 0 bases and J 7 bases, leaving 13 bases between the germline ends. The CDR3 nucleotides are TGTGCCAGCAGCTTGGGCGCGGCAAGGATCGGGGAGCTGTTTTTT. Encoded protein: CASSLGAARIGELFF.

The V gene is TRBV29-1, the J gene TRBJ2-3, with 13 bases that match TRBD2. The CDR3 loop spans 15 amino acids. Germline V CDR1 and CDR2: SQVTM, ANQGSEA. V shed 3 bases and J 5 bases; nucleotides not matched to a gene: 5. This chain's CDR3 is CSVDGLAGDGDTQYF. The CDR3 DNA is TGCAGCGTTGACGGACTAGCGGGAGATGGAGATACGCAGTATTTT.

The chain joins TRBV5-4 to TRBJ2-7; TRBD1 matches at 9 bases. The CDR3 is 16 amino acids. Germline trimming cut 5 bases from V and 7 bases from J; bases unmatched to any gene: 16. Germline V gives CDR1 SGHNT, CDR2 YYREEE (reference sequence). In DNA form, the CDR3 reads TGTGCCAGCAGTTCTACTCCGCGACAGGGGGTGAAAGAGCAGTACTTC. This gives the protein CASSSTPRQGVKEQYF.

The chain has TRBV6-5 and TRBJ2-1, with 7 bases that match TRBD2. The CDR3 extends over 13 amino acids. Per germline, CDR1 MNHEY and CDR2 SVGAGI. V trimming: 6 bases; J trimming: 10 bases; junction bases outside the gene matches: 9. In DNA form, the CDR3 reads TGTGCCAGCAGGCCCAACTCTAGCGGAGAGCAGTTCTTC. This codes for CASRPNSSGEQFF.

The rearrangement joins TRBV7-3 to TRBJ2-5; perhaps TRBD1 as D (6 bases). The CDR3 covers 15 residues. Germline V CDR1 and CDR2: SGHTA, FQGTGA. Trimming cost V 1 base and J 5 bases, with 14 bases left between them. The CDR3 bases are TGTGCCAGCAGCTTAATTCCAGGGGCCGGGGAGACCCAGTACTTC. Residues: CASSLIPGAGETQYF.

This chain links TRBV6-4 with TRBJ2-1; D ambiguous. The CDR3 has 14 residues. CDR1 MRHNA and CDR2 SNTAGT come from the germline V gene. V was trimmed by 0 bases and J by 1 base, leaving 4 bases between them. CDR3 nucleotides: TGTGCCAGCAGTGACTCAGCGTCCTACAATGAGCAGTTCTTC. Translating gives CASSDSASYNEQFF.

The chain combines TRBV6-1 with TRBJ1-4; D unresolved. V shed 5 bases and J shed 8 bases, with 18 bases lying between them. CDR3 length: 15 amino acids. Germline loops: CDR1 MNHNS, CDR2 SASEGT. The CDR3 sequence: CASSQTRGVYEKLFF. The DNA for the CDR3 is TGTGCCAGCAGTCAGACGCGTGGGGTTTACGAAAAACTGTTTTTT.